Below, one T cell receptor (beta chain) is given with its context. Trimming cost V 5 bases and J 6 bases, with 8 bases left between them. This CDR3 is 13 amino acids long. In germline, CDR1 is LGHDT, CDR2 YNNKEL (reference sequence). The study recruited people aged roughly 18 to 89 years across approximately 23 US areas. These data come from a study of blood T cell repertoires in COVID-19. Study details: PBMCs, B-cell-depleted T cells, or T cells provided the cDNA or gDNA that made up the material.

As processed by the authors: Reference gene primer amplification yielded estimated nucleated cell counts. Clones were read by immunoSEQ multiplex PCR, and TCRdb kept only the in-frame ones, dropping some. That table supplies the V and J calls and clone size; D and trimming were determined from the DNA. The repertoire has about 330,000 clones, 88% of them found once; the top ten carry around 5%. This clonotype originated in a man aged 30 to 45 who had recovered from COVID-19. The rearrangement uses TRBV3-1 (or the pseudogene TRBV3-2) and TRBJ1-6; maybe TRBD1 (5 bases). The sample consisted of PBMCs or T cells enriched from blood (not recorded which). In nucleotides, the CDR3 is TGTGCCAGCAGCTACGACAGTAATTCACCCCTCCACTTT. It encodes CASSYDSNSPLHF.